This note documents a single TCR beta chain sequence. No antigen is known for it. Generated by immunoSEQ multiplex PCR, the TCRdb table keeps only in-frame clones and is missing some. The sample consists of 80,000 to 100,000 clones, around nine tenths of them appearing once. This sample was taken from a study of T cell responses to AZD1222 COVID-19 vaccine. Study-level findings and limits: Among the donors, most were white British and more were female, and clonal diversity was possibly underestimated. Every sample of the repertoires postdated the peak T cell response. At baseline, just a handful of AZD1222 recipients tested seropositive.

The CDR3 spans 13 residues. V was shortened by 0 bases and J by 4 bases, with 4 bases between the two germline ends. CDR1 and CDR2 from the germline V gene are MNHEY and SVGAGI. This sequence was found in an adult in good health. This chain uses TRBV6-5 with TRBJ1-5; no clear D gene. This specimen consisted of peripheral blood, obtained on day 0 of MenACWY control vaccination. The CDR3 region has the DNA TGTGCCAGCAGTTACTCCGCAAATCAGCCCCAGCATTTT. This encodes CASSYSANQPQHF.